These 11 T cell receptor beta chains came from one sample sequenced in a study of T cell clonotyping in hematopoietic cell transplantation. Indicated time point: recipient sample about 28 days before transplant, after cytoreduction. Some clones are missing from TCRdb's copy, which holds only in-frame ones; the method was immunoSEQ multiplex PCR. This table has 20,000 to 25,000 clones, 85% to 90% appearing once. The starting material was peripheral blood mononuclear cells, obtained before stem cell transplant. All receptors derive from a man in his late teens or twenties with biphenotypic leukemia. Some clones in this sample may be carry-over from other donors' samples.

CDR3 sequence: CASSLDHRDSSYEQYF. The CDR3 coding sequence is TGCGCCAGCAGCTTGGATCACAGGGATAGCTCCTACGAGCAGTACTTC. The chain employs TRBV5-1 and TRBJ2-7; weak D call: TRBD1 (6 bases). Germline V CDR1 and CDR2: SGHRS, YFSETQ. The CDR3 spans 16 residues. V was clipped by 0 bases and J by 0 bases, with 13 bases between them.

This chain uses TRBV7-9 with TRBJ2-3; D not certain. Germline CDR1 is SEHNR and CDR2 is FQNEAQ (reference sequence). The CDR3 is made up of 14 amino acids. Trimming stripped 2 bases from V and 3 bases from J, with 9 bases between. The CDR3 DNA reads TGTGCCAGCAGCTTAACGGCTCGGACAGATACGCAGTATTTT. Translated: CASSLTARTDTQYF.

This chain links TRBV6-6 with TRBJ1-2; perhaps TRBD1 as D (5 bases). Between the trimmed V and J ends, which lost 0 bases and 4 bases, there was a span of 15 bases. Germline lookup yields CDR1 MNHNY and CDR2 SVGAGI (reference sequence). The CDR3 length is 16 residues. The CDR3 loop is CASSYSNQGTSYGYTF. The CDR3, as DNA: TGTGCCAGCAGTTACTCGAACCAGGGAACCTCCTATGGCTACACCTTC.

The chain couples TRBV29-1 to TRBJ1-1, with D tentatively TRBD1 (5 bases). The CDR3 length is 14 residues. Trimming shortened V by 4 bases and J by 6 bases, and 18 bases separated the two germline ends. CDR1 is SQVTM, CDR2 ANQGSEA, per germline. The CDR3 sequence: CSVVRDARGAEAFF. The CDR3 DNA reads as TGCAGCGTTGTTAGGGATGCTAGGGGCGCTGAAGCTTTCTTT.

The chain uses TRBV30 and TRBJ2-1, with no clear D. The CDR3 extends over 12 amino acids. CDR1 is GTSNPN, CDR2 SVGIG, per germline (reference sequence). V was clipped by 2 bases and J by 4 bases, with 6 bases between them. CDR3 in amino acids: CAWSLTYNEQFF. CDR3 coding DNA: TGTGCCTGGAGTCTGACTTACAATGAGCAGTTCTTC.

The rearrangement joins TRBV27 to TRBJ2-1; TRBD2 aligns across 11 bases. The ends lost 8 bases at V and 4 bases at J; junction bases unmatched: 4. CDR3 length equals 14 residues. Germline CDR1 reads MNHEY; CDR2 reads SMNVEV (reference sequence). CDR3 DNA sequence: TGTGCCAGCGGGGGACTAGCGGATTACAATGAGCAGTTCTTC. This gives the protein CASGGLADYNEQFF.

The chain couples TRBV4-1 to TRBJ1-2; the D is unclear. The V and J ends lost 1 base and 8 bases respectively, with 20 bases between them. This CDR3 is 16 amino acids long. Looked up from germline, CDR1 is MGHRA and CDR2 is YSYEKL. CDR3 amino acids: CASSQVLRGTLKGYTF. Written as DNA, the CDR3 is TGCGCCAGCAGCCAAGTCCTACGCGGTACGTTGAAGGGCTACACCTTC.

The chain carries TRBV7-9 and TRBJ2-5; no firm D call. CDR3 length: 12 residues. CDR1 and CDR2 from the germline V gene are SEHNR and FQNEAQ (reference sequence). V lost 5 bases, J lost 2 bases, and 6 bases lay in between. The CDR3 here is CASSNQQETQYF. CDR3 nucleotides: TGTGCCAGCAGCAACCAACAAGAGACCCAGTACTTC.

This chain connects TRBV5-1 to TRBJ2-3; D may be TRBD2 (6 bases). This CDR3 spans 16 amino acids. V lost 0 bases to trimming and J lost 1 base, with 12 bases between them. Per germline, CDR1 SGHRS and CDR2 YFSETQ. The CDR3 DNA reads TGCGCCAGCAGCTTGGATGGGGGACTTCGCACAGATACGCAGTATTTT. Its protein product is CASSLDGGLRTDTQYF.

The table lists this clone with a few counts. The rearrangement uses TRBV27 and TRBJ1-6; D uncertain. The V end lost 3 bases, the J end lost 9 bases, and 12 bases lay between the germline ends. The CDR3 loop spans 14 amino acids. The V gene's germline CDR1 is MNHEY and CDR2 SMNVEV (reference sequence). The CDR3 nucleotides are TGTGCCAGCAGTTTCCTGATGATAAGTTCACCCCTCCACTTT. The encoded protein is CASSFLMISSPLHF.

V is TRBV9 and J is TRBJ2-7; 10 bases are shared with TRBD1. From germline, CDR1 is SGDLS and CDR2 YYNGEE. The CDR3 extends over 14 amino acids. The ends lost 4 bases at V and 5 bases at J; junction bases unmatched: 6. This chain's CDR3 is CASSLIDRGHEQYF. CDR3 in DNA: TGTGCCAGCAGCTTAATCGACAGGGGGCACGAGCAGTACTTC.